These T cell receptor beta chains were read from a single sample in a study of CD8+CD57+ T cells in acquired aplastic anemia. A single record per CDR3 protein comes from TCRdb applying MiXCR to the reads. This sample has hundreds of thousands of distinct CDR3 sequences, with about 70% found just once. Sequencing was carried out using sorted CD4+, CD8+, or CD8+CD57+ T cells (not recorded which) from PBMCs. Receptors originate from a human donor in good health, serving as a control. The CDR3 runs from the conserved cysteine through the conserved F or W. The order of the fields is J gene, V gene, CDR3 protein.

>TRBJ2-5|TRBV30
CAWSRRAGGRGLRTQYF
>TRBJ2-7|TRBV20-1
CSASRDGPEDF
>TRBJ1-2|TRBV9
CASSVMSSGNTIFLGYTF
>TRBJ1-2|TRBV5-1
CASSPDVTGQGYTF
>TRBJ2-3|TRBV9
CASSARGGMRWRPQYF
>TRBJ1-2|TRBV11-1
CASSVVSGNYGYTF
>TRBJ2-5|TRBV7-3
CSSSLSRAQETQYF
>TRBJ1-2|TRBV5-1
CASSLELNYGYTF
>TRBJ2-5|TRBV5-6
CASSRTYKETQYF
>TRBJ2-7|TRBV7-2
CASSSVSGRGQYF
>TRBJ1-6|TRBV20-1
CSAGGTAEGVLHF
>TRBJ2-3|TRBV20-1
CSARGTGQDTQYF
>TRBJ2-5|TRBV2
CASRVGQLGETQYF
>TRBJ1-1|TRBV18
CASSPGTGGRYTEAFF
>TRBJ2-5|TRBV10-3
CAISEGGQETQYF
>TRBJ1-1|TRBV15
CATSSSPLDNTEAFF
>TRBJ2-7|TRBV20-1
CSARGYTGGDF
>TRBJ2-6|TRBV7-3
CASSLAAGEGPGANVLTF
>TRBJ1-2|TRBV10-1
CASSAQGGYGYTF
>TRBJ1-6|TRBV7-8
CASSQLKARDPLHF
>TRBJ2-7|TRBV7-9
CASSDRDRLSYEQYF
>TRBJ1-2|TRBV30
CAWSGTDPSKVRYYGYTF
>TRBJ1-2|TRBV12-3/TRBV12-4
CASNHLQGDGYTF
>TRBJ1-3|TRBV5-6
CASSPSWGNSGNTIYF
>TRBJ1-6|TRBV7-4
CASSPGQGPPPFHF
>TRBJ2-7|TRBV5-1
CASSLERASYEQYF
>TRBJ2-7|TRBV10-3
CAIRHPRGGDEQYF
>TRBJ2-5|TRBV7-2
CASSLLLAVETQYYF
>TRBJ1-2|TRBV9
CASSGTNSQDTEDTF
>TRBJ1-6|TRBV5-4
CASSHPEILGSPLHF
>TRBJ2-1|TRBV20-1
CSAVLAGFYNEQFF
>TRBJ1-5|TRBV27
CASSQSGGGQPQHF
>TRBJ1-6|TRBV7-2
CASSLGRGSPLHF
>TRBJ2-7|TRBV7-2
CASRTSPRWGEENF
>TRBJ2-6|TRBV19
CASSIDRTSGAYSGANVLTF
>TRBJ2-7|TRBV7-9
CASSYPARRYEQYF
>TRBJ2-3|TRBV12-3/TRBV12-4
CASSLWRGDTQYF
>TRBJ1-5|TRBV7-2
CASSLVPQAPQSNQPQHF
>TRBJ2-7|TRBV2
CASSETSGTHLYEQYF
>TRBJ2-7|TRBV7-2
CASSLRTGGWEQYF
>TRBJ2-7|TRBV24-1
CATSDSGTGVSYEQYF
>TRBJ2-2|TRBV11-2
CASSPGVNGSTGELFF
>TRBJ2-2|TRBV5-6
CASSLPAGELFF
>TRBJ1-2|TRBV7-2
CASSLEKARYGYTF
>TRBJ1-4|TRBV2
CASSASGARLEKLFF
>TRBJ2-3|TRBV6-4
CASSLRGGGQDTQYF
>TRBJ2-2|TRBV2
CASSGVGRSSVTGELFF
>TRBJ1-1|TRBV12-3/TRBV12-4
CASSFVANTEAFF
>TRBJ1-2|TRBV2
CASSVRRGYGYTF
>TRBJ1-2|TRBV24-1
CATSKGTGGGYYGYTF
>TRBJ1-4|TRBV7-3
CATSLAREKLFF
>TRBJ2-1|TRBV7-2
CASSLQGRDTEAFQFF
>TRBJ1-5|TRBV7-2
CASNNRGQEHSEQF
>TRBJ1-2|TRBV7-2
CASSASGGQYDEQF
>-|TRBV6-2/TRBV6-3
CAISLGAGGTVDTQYF